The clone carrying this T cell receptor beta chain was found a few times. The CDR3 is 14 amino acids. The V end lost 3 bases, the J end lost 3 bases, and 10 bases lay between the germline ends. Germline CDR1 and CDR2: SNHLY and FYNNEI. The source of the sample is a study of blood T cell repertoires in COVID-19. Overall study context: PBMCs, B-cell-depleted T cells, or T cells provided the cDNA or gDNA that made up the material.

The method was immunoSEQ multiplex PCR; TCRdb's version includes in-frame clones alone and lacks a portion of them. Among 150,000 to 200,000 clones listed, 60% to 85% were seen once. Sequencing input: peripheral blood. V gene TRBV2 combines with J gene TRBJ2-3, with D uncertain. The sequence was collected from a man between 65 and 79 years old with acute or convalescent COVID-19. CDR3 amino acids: CASSDGFLTDTQYF. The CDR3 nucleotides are TGTGCCAGCAGTGACGGTTTTCTTACAGATACGCAGTATTTT.